This TCR beta chain was profiled in a study of lymphopenia after photon versus proton radiotherapy. The study's findings and limits: Post-nadir TCR diversity decline inversely tracked overall survival among those who died. Authors raise, but do not show, better survival with proton therapy. Under photons, naive T cells and diversity fell while effector/memory populations rose. After lymphocyte nadir, photon-treated repertoires showed oligoclonal expansion, especially CD8+ Temra.

Assay: immunoSEQ multiplex PCR; the TCRdb copy retains only in-frame clones and omits some. The sample includes approximately 50,000 clones, 65% to 85% of them seen just once. This CDR3 is built from 13 residues. CDR1 and CDR2 (germline): KGHSH, LQKENI. Trimming pared 3 bases from V and 0 bases from J, leaving 2 bases between. On this clone itself: Its specificity is not known.

The source of this sequence is a man aged 50-60 years with gastric cancer. The rearrangement links TRBV18 to TRBJ2-2; D ambiguous. The sequencing used peripheral blood, collected from a patient treated with photon-based radiotherapy. The CDR3 sequence: CASSPPNTGELFF. The DNA of the CDR3 is TGTGCCAGCTCACCGCCGAACACCGGGGAGCTGTTTTTT.